Here is one T cell receptor (beta chain) with its context. Its antigen is as yet unknown. The V end lost 5 bases, the J end lost 6 bases, and 11 bases lay between the germline ends. This CDR3 spans 13 amino acids. The V gene's germline CDR1 is SGHNT and CDR2 YYREEE (reference sequence). The data are from a study of shared clonotypes between healthy human individuals. Notes on the study in general: The researchers took only blood, and tissue repertoires probably look different. The study generally estimated greater richness for naive than memory subsets.

The input for sorted-subset replicate PCRs was approximately 190 ng DNA, 25,000 to 35,000 T cell genomes. Per the authors' pipeline: From ImmunoSEQ came sequences covering only the junction and carrying no quality scores, so filtering differed. TCRdb's copy holds only in-frame clones and misses some; the assay was immunoSEQ multiplex PCR. D and trimming were read from the DNA, whereas the V and J calls and clone size are those reported in that table. Of 2.3 million or so clones listed, about 92% are singletons. This receptor was taken from a man aged 18 to 29 in good health. Some clones in this sample may be carry-over from other donors' samples. Sequenced material: naive CD4+ T cells from PBMCs. Regarding subset: CD45RA+ positively selected. The chain combines TRBV5-4 with TRBJ2-2; D unclear. Here the CDR3 reads CASRKTLAGELFF. CDR3 bases: TGTGCCAGCAGAAAAACTCTGGCCGGGGAGCTGTTTTTT.